This TCR beta chain was recorded in a study of cytomegalovirus exposure and HLA in healthy donors. General study results and limits: Later analysis identified 16,000 or so TCR beta sequences associated with HLA alleles, using a false discovery rate threshold of 0.05. A later analysis appeared to link common viral pathogens to several of the most significant clusters.

A multiplex PCR was run with 60 Vbeta primers and 13 Jbeta primers. The data were produced by immunoSEQ multiplex PCR, yet TCRdb's version contains in-frame clones alone and is incomplete. This sample yields about 160,000 clones, of which 78% are seen a single time; approximately 3% belongs to the top ten. Remarks on this clone: Its matching antigen is unknown.

The CDR3 sequence is 15 residues long. V was pared by 2 bases and J by 2 bases, with 10 bases between. Germline V gives CDR1 MNHEY, CDR2 SMNVEV (reference sequence). This chain links TRBV27 with TRBJ2-1, with a tentative D call TRBD2 (6 bases). This TCR derives from a middle-aged woman in good health and CMV-seronegative. The sequencing input was PBMCs. Here the CDR3 reads CASSLKGGAYNEQFF. The CDR3, as DNA: TGTGCCAGCAGTTTAAAAGGCGGGGCCTACAATGAGCAGTTCTTC.